This is a list of T cell receptor beta chains from one sample in a study of blood T cells in healthy people across ages. Each CDR3 protein gets one entry after TCRdb re-called the 5' RACE reads with MiXCR. The sample contains over 500,000 distinct CDR3 sequences, over 40% of which appear only once. Sequenced input: blood. The receptors were sampled from an elderly woman in good health. Each CDR3 is given with its conserved first and last residue. The order of the fields is V gene, J gene, clone size, D gene, CDR3 length, CDR3 DNA, CDR3 protein. D genes are given only for firm matches. Clone size is shown for a subset of rows, as once, few, many or a class of expanded clone.

TRBV12-3/TRBV12-4	TRBJ2-7	.	TRBD1	14	TGTGCCAGCAGTTTTGCGGACAGGGCCTACGAGCAGTACTTC	CASSFADRAYEQYF
TRBV15	TRBJ2-7	.	TRBD2	13	TGTGCCACCAGCACGGGGAGGGACTACGAGCAGTACTTC	CATSTGRDYEQYF
TRBV5-1	TRBJ2-4	.	.	16	TGCGCCAGCAGCTCCGACCGGACCATAGCCAAAAACATTCAGTACTTC	CASSSDRTIAKNIQYF
TRBV7-2	TRBJ2-1	.	.	18	TGTGCCAGCAGCTTAGACCCCCGGGCTGCGGTTACCTACAATGAGCAGTTCTTC	CASSLDPRAAVTYNEQFF
TRBV15	TRBJ1-1	few	TRBD1	12	TGTGCCACCAGCCCAGGGGGTCCTGAAGCTTTCTTT	CATSPGGPEAFF
TRBV7-9	TRBJ2-5	.	.	16	TGTGCCAGCAGTCCAAGGCGGGGCGCGGGTCAAGAGACCCAGTACTTC	CASSPRRGAGQETQYF
TRBV14	TRBJ2-5	few	TRBD2	19	TGTGCCAGCAGCCAAGATGCGGCTAGCGGGGCTATCTTCCAAGAGACCCAGTACTTC	CASSQDAASGAIFQETQYF
TRBV25-1	TRBJ1-5	.	.	17	TGTGCCAGCAGTGAATTTGGCTTGAGCCTGGACAATCAGCCCCAGCATTTT	CASSEFGLSLDNQPQHF
TRBV2	TRBJ1-2	.	.	13	TGTGCCAGCAACGAGGGGCCGAACTATGGCTACACCTTC	CASNEGPNYGYTF
TRBV28	TRBJ1-2	few	.	14	TGTGCCAGCAGTTTTTACGACGGCAACTATGGCTACACCTTC	CASSFYDGNYGYTF
TRBV12-3/TRBV12-4	TRBJ2-3	many	TRBD2	16	TGTGCCAGCAGTCCTCTGGCGGGGGGTAAGACAGATACGCAGTATTTT	CASSPLAGGKTDTQYF
TRBV12-3/TRBV12-4	TRBJ2-7	many	.	11	TGTGCCAGCAGGGACACAGGGTCCCAGTACTTC	CASRDTGSQYF
TRBV7-2	TRBJ2-5	.	TRBD1	15	TGTGCCAGCAGCCCCGGGGACAGGGTCCCAGAGACCCAGTACTTC	CASSPGDRVPETQYF
TRBV11-3	TRBJ2-1	many	.	14	TGTGCCAGCAACGCCGACGACACCTACAATGAGCAGTTCTTC	CASNADDTYNEQFF
TRBV6-6	TRBJ1-6	.	.	13	TGTGCCAGCAGTTATAGAGATAATTCACCCCTCCACTTT	CASSYRDNSPLHF
TRBV27	TRBJ2-2	.	.	14	TGTGCCAGCAGAAAAGAAACAAACACCGGGGAGCTGTTTTTT	CASRKETNTGELFF
TRBV20-1	TRBJ2-2	.	.	14	TGCAGTGCTAGAGATATAGGTCGAACCGGGGAGCTGTTTTTT	CSARDIGRTGELFF
TRBV28	TRBJ2-1	.	.	15	TGTGCCAGCAGCCGAACAGACAGCTCCTACAATGAGCAGTTCTTC	CASSRTDSSYNEQFF
TRBV7-9	TRBJ2-7	.	.	15	TGTGCCAGCAGTGAAATAGGGGTACTAAACAATGAGCAGTACTTC	CASSEIGVLNNEQYF
TRBV11-2	TRBJ1-2	.	.	18	TGTGCCAGCAGCCAAGGCGGGGACGCTGGAGCGGTTAGCTTAGGCTACACCTTC	CASSQGGDAGAVSLGYTF
TRBV20-1	TRBJ1-2	.	.	15	TGCAGTGCTAGAGATCCCCTGGGGGGAAACTATGGCTACACCTTC	CSARDPLGGNYGYTF
TRBV6-6	TRBJ2-1	many	TRBD2	14	TGTGCCAGCAGTTCGGGGCTAGCGGCGAATGAGCAGTTCTTC	CASSSGLAANEQFF
TRBV5-1	TRBJ2-5	many	.	13	TGCGCCAGCAGCTTGGTAGGTTTGGAGACCCAGTACTTC	CASSLVGLETQYF
TRBV7-2	TRBJ1-4	.	.	13	TGTGCCAGCAGCTTAGCAAAGAGTGAAAAACTGTTTTTT	CASSLAKSEKLFF
TRBV4-3	TRBJ2-5	.	.	15	TGCGCCAGCAGCCAAGATCACGGGGGACTCTGGGCCCAGTACTTC	CASSQDHGGLWAQYF
TRBV5-1	TRBJ1-3	.	.	13	TGCGCCAGCAGCTCCAACTCTGGAAACACCATATATTTT	CASSSNSGNTIYF
TRBV9	TRBJ2-3	.	.	14	TGTGCCAGCAGCGTCTGGGGGAGCGGCGATACGCAGTATTTT	CASSVWGSGDTQYF
TRBV6-1	TRBJ2-1	.	TRBD2	16	TGTGCCAGCAGTGTCACTAGCGGGAGCGTCTTCTATGAGCAGTTCTTC	CASSVTSGSVFYEQFF
TRBV20-1	TRBJ2-1	many	TRBD2	15	TGCAGTGCTAGGGGGGGACTATCAACTTACAATGAGCAGTTCTTC	CSARGGLSTYNEQFF
TRBV5-1	TRBJ2-7	.	TRBD1	15	TGCGCCAGCAGCTTTTCCTCAGGGGGCTCCTACGAGCAGTACTTC	CASSFSSGGSYEQYF
TRBV5-1	TRBJ2-3	.	.	14	TGCGCCAGCAGCTTGAATCGGGGTTCAGATACGCAGTATTTT	CASSLNRGSDTQYF
TRBV2	TRBJ1-1	.	.	17	TGTGCCAGCAGTGAACAAGACCACAGGGTTAAGAACACTGAAGCTTTCTTT	CASSEQDHRVKNTEAFF
TRBV20-1	TRBJ2-7	many	TRBD2	18	TGCAGTGCCCTAGCTCCTGCTGGGACTAGCGGGAGAGATTACGAGCAGTACTTC	CSALAPAGTSGRDYEQYF
TRBV28	TRBJ1-1	few	.	14	TGTGCCAGCAGAGTGGCCGAATGGAACACTGAAGCTTTCTTT	CASRVAEWNTEAFF
TRBV7-8	TRBJ1-5	.	.	16	TGTGCCAGCTCCAAAGGGGGGAACTACTTTAATCAGCCCCAGCATTTT	CASSKGGNYFNQPQHF
TRBV7-2	TRBJ2-2	.	.	16	TGTGCCAGCAGCTTTTACAGGACAGTGAACACCGGGGAGCTGTTTTTT	CASSFYRTVNTGELFF
TRBV2	TRBJ2-2	.	.	15	TGTGCCAGCAGTGGGAAGCGGACGAACACCGGGGAGCTGTTTTTT	CASSGKRTNTGELFF
TRBV27	TRBJ2-3	many	TRBD1	15	TGTGCCAGCAGTTACAGGGGGCTCAAGACAGATACGCAGTATTTT	CASSYRGLKTDTQYF
TRBV6-6	TRBJ2-2	many	.	13	TGTGCCAGCAGGGGTCTCAACACCGGGGAGCTGTTTTTT	CASRGLNTGELFF
TRBV4-3	TRBJ2-5	.	TRBD1	15	TGCGCCAGCAGCCTTGGACAGGGGACGGGAGAGACCCAGTACTTC	CASSLGQGTGETQYF
TRBV28	TRBJ2-7	.	.	15	TGTGCCAGCAGACCGTCGCTGAGGAGCTCCTACGAGCAGTACTTC	CASRPSLRSSYEQYF
TRBV28	TRBJ1-2	many	TRBD1	13	TGTGCCAGCAGCGACAGGGGTTCCTATGGCTACACCTTC	CASSDRGSYGYTF
TRBV10-3	TRBJ2-3	.	TRBD2	13	TGTGCCACTAGCGGGAGGGGCACAGATACGCAGTATTTT	CATSGRGTDTQYF
TRBV5-1	TRBJ2-1	.	.	13	TGCGCCAGCAGCGACGAAATGGGCAATGAGCAGTTCTTC	CASSDEMGNEQFF
TRBV20-1	TRBJ2-7	many	.	12	TGCAGTGCTAGTCGGTATGGGGGCGAGCAGTACTTC	CSASRYGGEQYF
TRBV7-2	TRBJ2-2	.	.	16	TGTGCCAGCAGCTTAGGAGGGAGCCGTAGCACCGGGGAGCTGTTTTTT	CASSLGGSRSTGELFF
TRBV29-1	TRBJ1-1	.	TRBD1	14	TGCAGCGTTGAGGGAGGGGGCGGAACAAAGTGGGCTTTCTTT	CSVEGGGGTKWAFF
TRBV12-3/TRBV12-4	TRBJ2-5	many	.	11	TGTGCCAGCAAACTCAGGGAGACCCAGTACTTC	CASKLRETQYF
TRBV5-1	TRBJ2-3	few	TRBD2	18	TGCGCCAGCAGCTTGAGTCGGGTCCAAAGCGGGAGTGGAGATACGCAGTATTTT	CASSLSRVQSGSGDTQYF
TRBV6-5	TRBJ1-1	many	TRBD1	15	TGTGCCAGCAGAGGGGGACAGGCGCTGTACACTGAAGCTTTCTTT	CASRGGQALYTEAFF
TRBV6-5	TRBJ1-2	many	TRBD1	15	TGTGCCAGCAGTTACTCGAACAGGGGGGACTATGGCTACACCTTC	CASSYSNRGDYGYTF
TRBV5-1	TRBJ1-1	.	.	14	TGCGCCAGCAGCGCCTATTCGTCGAACACTGAAGCTTTCTTT	CASSAYSSNTEAFF
TRBV7-9	TRBJ2-7	few	.	13	TGTGCCAGCAACTCTAAAGGACCCTACGAGCAGTACTTC	CASNSKGPYEQYF
TRBV19	TRBJ2-1	.	.	16	TGTGTCAGTAGTATTTGGTGGCGATCAGTTTACAATGAGCAGTTCTTC	CVSSIWWRSVYNEQFF
TRBV6-5	TRBJ2-4	many	.	14	TGTGCCAGCAGTTACTCGAGGATATCAAACATTCAGTACTTC	CASSYSRISNIQYF
TRBV28	TRBJ2-7	.	TRBD2	14	TGTGCCAGCAGACGAGCCGGGACTAGGAGCGAGCAGTACTTC	CASRRAGTRSEQYF
TRBV20-1	TRBJ2-5	few	.	15	TGCAGTGCCAACCCCCGAGCGGGCCTACAAGAGACCCAGTACTTC	CSANPRAGLQETQYF